This entry features one T cell receptor beta chain sequence. Its target is unknown. The CDR3 runs to 16 residues. Germline-derived CDR1 and CDR2 are SGHKS and YYEKEE (reference sequence). The data originate from a study of T cells expressing NK-cell markers. Study summary: The study drew TCR beta repertoires from sorted CD3+CD56+NKG2C+, CD3+CD56+NKG2C- and CD3+CD56-NKG2C+ T cells.

Beta-chain TCR cDNA was generated via 5'RACE template switching with UMIs. No DNA is given; TCRdb re-called the 5' RACE reads and lists each CDR3 protein once. The sample includes 150,000 to 180,000 distinct CDR3 sequences. Broader study findings: In over 5 donors, dominant CD3+CD56+NKG2C+ clonotypes ranked among the top 10 CD8+ clonotypes.

The clonotype originates from a woman between 45 and 65 years old in good health. Input material: blood T cells: a sorted CD56 or NKG2C T cell subset, CD4+ or CD8+ T cells, or bulk PBMC T cells (not recorded which). The rearrangement uses TRBV5-5 and TRBJ2-1; TCRdb names TRBD2, which stays unverified in the absence of DNA. Here the CDR3 reads CASSQGLAENYNEQFF.